This T cell receptor (beta chain) was captured by sequencing in a study of blood T cell repertoires in COVID-19. Study details: Spain, Italy and the United States supplied samples that represented acute and convalescent COVID-19. In each case, the material was cDNA or gDNA derived from T cells, B-cell-depleted T cells, or PBMCs.

The germline V gene has CDR1 ENHRY and CDR2 SYGVKD. V dropped 6 bases and J dropped 3 bases, with 21 bases sitting between them. The CDR3 is made up of 17 amino acids. How the authors handled the data: How many nucleated cells were present was estimated from reference gene primer amplification. Generated by immunoSEQ multiplex PCR, the TCRdb table keeps only in-frame clones and is missing some. V, J and clone size were drawn from that table, and D and trimming were deduced from the DNA. The table has 110,000 or so clones, approximately 84% seen once. The clonotype originates from a woman aged 35 to 49 with acute or convalescent COVID-19. The V gene is TRBV10-3, the J gene TRBJ2-4, with D possibly matching TRBD2 (6 bases). Sequenced input: peripheral blood. The CDR3 is CAISFAPQGEDKNIQYF. CDR3 nucleotides: TGTGCCATCAGCTTCGCCCCTCAAGGGGAGGACAAAAACATTCAGTACTTC.